This T cell receptor beta chain was retrieved from a study of Graves' ophthalmopathy and Graves' hyperthyroidism. Study background: No treatment had been given when peripheral blood was collected at initial diagnosis.

This clonotype was recorded many times. Antigen unknown. This CDR3 spans 12 amino acids. CDR1 and CDR2 (germline): KGHDR, SFDVKD. V was pared by 1 base and J by 5 bases, with 4 bases between. RNA served as the template for amplifying TCR beta CDR3 regions. The first-round RT-PCR employed HTBI primers together with the Qiagen OneStep RT-PCR kit. A multiplex PCR was then performed as the second round. TCRdb re-called the multiplex PCR reads through MiXCR, storing one row per CDR3 protein. The table records approximately 160,000 distinct CDR3 sequences, roughly two fifths of them present only once. Study results and caveats: Blood also contained most of the expanded thyroid clonotypes above 0.001 frequency.

This TCR derives from a young man with Graves' ophthalmopathy. The chain has TRBV24-1 and TRBJ2-5; D gene ambiguous. Specimen: peripheral blood. The CDR3 DNA sequence: TGTGCCACCAGTGATTTTACGGAGACCCAGTACTTC. Translated, it gives CATSDFTETQYF.